A selection of T cell receptor beta chains follows, all from one sample in a study of blood T cells in healthy people across ages. TCRdb ran MiXCR on the 5' RACE reads and lists one entry per CDR3 protein. The data show 1.6 million or so distinct CDR3 sequences, almost 35% seen once. The sequenced sample was blood. The receptors derive from a woman aged 25 to 39 in good health. The CDR3 runs from the conserved cysteine through the conserved F or W. The order of the fields is D gene, V gene, J gene, clone size, CDR3 protein, CDR3 DNA. The D gene is left open where the match is weak. Clone size is stated in some rows and not others, as once, few, many or a class when expanded.

>TRBD2|TRBV6-5|TRBJ2-5|.
CASSYSPSGSWGETQYF
TGTGCCAGCAGTTACTCGCCTAGCGGGAGCTGGGGAGAGACCCAGTACTTC
>.|TRBV7-3|TRBJ2-7|.
CASRLLDGVEQYF
TGTGCCAGCAGACTACTAGATGGGGTCGAGCAGTACTTC
>.|TRBV20-1|TRBJ2-1|few
CSVSSVSPNEQFF
TGCAGTGTCTCCTCAGTGAGCCCCAATGAGCAGTTCTTC
>TRBD2|TRBV6-2/TRBV6-3|TRBJ2-1|few
CASSRGLANNEQFF
TGTGCCAGCAGCCGTGGACTAGCGAACAATGAGCAGTTCTTC
>TRBD1|TRBV3-1|TRBJ2-7|few
CASSQAVSTGGEQYF
TGTGCCAGCAGCCAAGCCGTCTCGACAGGGGGCGAGCAGTACTTC
>.|TRBV20-1|TRBJ2-1|few
CSASVSLANYNEQFF
TGCAGTGCTAGCGTATCCCTAGCGAACTACAATGAGCAGTTCTTC
>.|TRBV4-1|TRBJ2-5|.
CASSQVGPGGPQETQYF
TGCGCCAGCAGCCAAGTAGGGCCAGGAGGTCCCCAAGAGACCCAGTACTTC
>TRBD2|TRBV4-1|TRBJ2-3|many
CASSQESGLSTDTQYF
TGCGCCAGCAGCCAAGAGTCGGGACTAAGCACAGATACGCAGTATTTT
>TRBD2|TRBV20-1|TRBJ2-1|few
CSARESGGPWDEQFF
TGCAGTGCTAGAGAAAGCGGGGGGCCTTGGGATGAGCAGTTCTTC
>.|TRBV7-3|TRBJ2-1|.
CASSDSPGEQFF
TGTGCCAGCAGCGACTCCCCGGGTGAGCAGTTCTTC
>.|TRBV7-9|TRBJ1-5|.
CAGSLGDGSNQPQHF
TGTGCCGGCAGCTTGGGGGACGGTAGCAATCAGCCCCAGCATTTT
>.|TRBV25-1|TRBJ1-5|few
CASSESGWGQPQHF
TGTGCCAGCAGTGAATCAGGTTGGGGTCAGCCCCAGCATTTT
>TRBD2|TRBV6-5|TRBJ2-5|.
CASSYSTSGTSSYF
TGTGCCAGCAGTTACTCGACTAGCGGGACGTCTTCGTACTTC
>.|TRBV3-1|TRBJ2-7|few
CASSQLTDSSYEQYF
TGTGCCAGCAGCCAACTCACGGACTCCTCCTACGAGCAGTACTTC
>TRBD2|TRBV5-1|TRBJ2-5|few
CASSPGLAGEVETQYF
TGCGCCAGCAGCCCGGGACTAGCGGGGGAAGTGGAGACCCAGTACTTC
>.|TRBV18|TRBJ1-1|.
CASSPSGHRNTEAFF
TGTGCCAGCTCACCCTCGGGACATAGGAACACTGAAGCTTTCTTT
>TRBD1|TRBV7-2|TRBJ2-7|many
CASSAGQGFYEQYF
TGTGCCAGCAGCGCGGGACAGGGTTTTTACGAGCAGTACTTC
>TRBD1|TRBV20-1|TRBJ2-1|.
CSAPGPGGNEQFF
TGCAGTGCCCCGGGACCAGGGGGCAATGAGCAGTTCTTC
>.|TRBV29-1|TRBJ2-1|.
CSVEGDYNEQFF
TGCAGCGTTGAAGGCGATTACAATGAGCAGTTCTTC
>.|TRBV27|TRBJ1-6|.
CASSLTRDGNSPLHF
TGTGCCAGCAGTCTTACCCGGGACGGCAATTCACCCCTCCACTTT
>.|TRBV28|TRBJ2-7|many
CASSAGPYEQYF
TGTGCCAGCAGTGCAGGACCATACGAGCAGTACTTC
>.|TRBV7-9|TRBJ2-1|few
CASSLVLGRNPYNEQFF
TGTGCCAGCAGCTTAGTTTTGGGCAGGAACCCTTACAATGAGCAGTTCTTC
>TRBD1|TRBV5-6|TRBJ1-1|.
CASRHQGVHTEAFF
TGTGCTAGCAGGCACCAGGGGGTTCACACTGAAGCTTTCTTT
>TRBD1|TRBV18|TRBJ1-2|.
CASSPNKGAYYGYTF
TGTGCCAGCTCACCAAATAAGGGGGCCTACTATGGCTACACCTTC
>TRBD1|TRBV7-2|TRBJ1-4|.
CASSSTGATNEKLFF
TGTGCCAGCAGCTCGACAGGGGCAACTAATGAAAAACTGTTTTTT
>.|TRBV3-1|TRBJ1-1|few
CASSPHGVGLGVMNTEAFF
TGTGCCAGCAGCCCCCACGGTGTGGGGTTAGGCGTAATGAACACTGAAGCTTTCTTT
>.|TRBV7-2|TRBJ2-1|many
CASSPSPGSEQFF
TGTGCCAGCAGCCCAAGCCCAGGTAGTGAGCAGTTCTTC
>TRBD2|TRBV14|TRBJ2-1|.
CASSQRREVSYNEQFF
TGTGCCAGCAGCCAACGGCGGGAGGTGTCCTACAATGAGCAGTTCTTC
>.|TRBV12-3/TRBV12-4|TRBJ1-2|.
CASQREVDYGYTF
TGTGCCAGTCAACGGGAAGTCGACTATGGCTACACCTTC
>.|TRBV15|TRBJ2-5|once
CATRPGTASDEQYF
TGTGCCACCAGGCCTGGGACCGCCAGCGATGAGCAGTACTTC
>TRBD1|TRBV7-8|TRBJ1-6|.
CASSRRTGDNSPLHF
TGTGCCAGCAGCAGGCGGACAGGGGATAATTCACCCCTCCACTTT
>.|TRBV7-6|TRBJ1-6|.
CASSLTGSASPLHF
TGTGCCAGCAGCTTAACAGGGTCGGCCTCACCCCTCCACTTT
>.|TRBV20-1|TRBJ2-2|few
CSAPPDNTGELFF
TGCAGTGCCCCCCCGGATAACACCGGGGAGCTGTTTTTT
>TRBD1|TRBV7-8|TRBJ2-1|.
CATSESDRVGYNEQFF
TGTGCCACCAGTGAATCGGACAGGGTAGGTTACAATGAGCAGTTCTTC
>TRBD1|TRBV10-3|TRBJ2-5|.
CAISLTGEETQYF
TGTGCCATCAGCTTGACAGGGGAAGAGACCCAGTACTTC
>TRBD1|TRBV27|TRBJ1-2|.
CASSPTGGANYGYTF
TGTGCCAGCAGTCCCACAGGGGGAGCTAACTATGGCTACACCTTC
>.|TRBV13|TRBJ1-2|few
CASSAGRRNYGYTF
TGTGCCAGCAGCGCGGGAAGACGTAACTATGGCTACACCTTC
>TRBD1|TRBV7-7|TRBJ2-7|.
CASSLSGQVHEQYF
TGTGCCAGCAGCCTTAGTGGACAGGTGCACGAGCAGTACTTC
>.|TRBV21-1|TRBJ2-5|few
CASSGGKRLLKGETQYF
TGTGCCAGCAGCGGGGGAAAGCGGCTTCTCAAAGGAGAGACCCAGTACTTC
>.|TRBV27|TRBJ2-7|many
CAELTVSSYEQYF
TGTGCCGAACTGACTGTCAGCTCCTACGAGCAGTACTTC
>.|TRBV7-6|TRBJ2-6|few
CASSLAPPKGERGSGANVLTF
TGTGCCAGCAGCTTAGCGCCCCCAAAAGGGGAAAGGGGCTCTGGGGCCAACGTCCTGACTTTC
>TRBD1|TRBV18|TRBJ1-2|.
CASSWDRERGYTF
TGTGCCAGCTCCTGGGACAGGGAGAGAGGCTACACCTTC
>.|TRBV7-2|TRBJ2-7|few
CASSLSVEQYF
TGTGCCAGCAGCTTGAGCGTCGAGCAGTACTTC
>.|TRBV28|TRBJ1-5|.
CASTLRTGLNQPQHF
TGTGCCAGCACCCTAAGGACGGGACTAAATCAGCCCCAGCATTTT
>.|TRBV12-3/TRBV12-4|TRBJ2-7|.
CASSLPENSYEQYF
TGTGCCAGCAGTTTACCGGAGAACTCCTACGAGCAGTACTTC
>.|TRBV24-1|TRBJ2-5|once
CVTSDFDDAAQETQYF
TGTGTCACCAGTGATTTTGATGACGCTGCCCAAGAGACCCAGTACTTC